This T cell receptor beta chain was captured by sequencing in a study of CXCR3-negative and CXCR3-positive naive CD8 T cells (dated by TCRdb to between 2019 and 2020). With respect to the entire study: In total, about 135 million TRB reads were obtained, corresponding to roughly 1.5 +/- 0.3 million reads per library. Diversity and physicochemical repertoire analyses were performed on around 10 donors pooled from two independent experiments. TRBV-TRBJ cluster analysis included naive subsets from roughly 5 donors and memory cells from 3 donors. On the study overall, not on this receptor specifically: Surface CD5, linked to self-reactivity in mice, was comparable between naive subsets; TCR interaction strength was therefore also inferred from TRB CDR3 physicochemical properties. TRB CDR3s from CXCR3-positive naive cells showed higher hydrophobicity (lower Kidera factor 4), lower energy, and higher strength and volume indices than CXCR3-negative naive cells. Similar TRBV-TRBJ usage was shown by naive CXCR3-negative and CXCR3-positive cells from the same donor, whereas distinct patterns were shown by memory cells. Comparably high repertoire diversity was found in both naive subsets, whereas much lower repertoire diversity was found in memory CD8+ T cells. Because CXCR3 expression was partially decreased after cryopreservation, freshly isolated PBMCs were used for most assays.

Sequencing was performed on a NextSeq 550. The Human TCR Profiling Kit (MiLaboratory) was used to make UMI-labeled 5' RACE TRB cDNA libraries. The full amount of extracted RNA was used for cDNA synthesis, and the full amount of resulting cDNA was used for PCR amplification. Libraries were prepared in parallel using an identical number of PCR cycles. The original methods were these. About 50,000 +/- 10,000 unique UMI-labeled TRB cDNA molecules per library were extracted with MIGEC and MiXCR, with at least two reads per UMI required. On average, approximately 40,000 +/- 10,000 functional in-frame TRB CDR3 nucleotide clonotypes lacking stop codons were found per library. After downsampling to 5000 UMI-labeled TRB molecules per sample, diversity metrics such as normalized Shannon-Wiener and Chao1 were calculated in VDJtools. VDJtools was used to calculate clonotype-size-weighted physicochemical properties of the central five CDR3 residues, namely interaction energy, strength, volume and Kidera factor 4. Each CDR3 protein sequence appears as one entry after TCRdb reprocessed the reads, and no DNA is included. TCRdb's processing, not the authors', yielded these V and J calls. Per the sample table, the count is fewer than 140,000 distinct CDR3 sequences. The ten largest make up 0.38% of the sample.

Concerning this clonotype itself: What antigen it recognizes has not been identified.

Each CD8+ T cell subset was flow-sorted in triplicate, and some 310,000 cells per subset were placed directly into RLT lysis buffer. To exclude memory contaminants, naive CD8+ T cells were stringently defined as CD45RO-CCR7+CD27+CD95-. Standard density gradient centrifugation was used to isolate peripheral blood mononuclear cells from buffy coats. Naive CXCR3-negative and CXCR3-positive CD8+ T cells were flow-sorted using a FACSAria III. Total RNA was extracted from sorted cells with an RNeasy Mini Kit. The source material was naive CXCR3+ CD8+ T cells from blood. In the paper's terms, the cell subset or site label means: CD45RO-CCR7+CD27+CD95- naive CD8+ T cells expressing CXCR3 (TNR3+). The source of this sequence is a human donor in good health. Some clones in this sample may be carry-over from other donors' samples.

CDR3 loop: CSVEPQGAGGYTF. This chain is built from TRBV29-1 and TRBJ1-2; as DNA is missing, the TRBD1 call by TCRdb cannot be tested. Its CDR3 holds 13 amino acids, cysteine through phenylalanine. A DNA sequence was not provided. As encoded in the germline V gene, CDR1 is SQVTM while CDR2 is ANQGSEA.